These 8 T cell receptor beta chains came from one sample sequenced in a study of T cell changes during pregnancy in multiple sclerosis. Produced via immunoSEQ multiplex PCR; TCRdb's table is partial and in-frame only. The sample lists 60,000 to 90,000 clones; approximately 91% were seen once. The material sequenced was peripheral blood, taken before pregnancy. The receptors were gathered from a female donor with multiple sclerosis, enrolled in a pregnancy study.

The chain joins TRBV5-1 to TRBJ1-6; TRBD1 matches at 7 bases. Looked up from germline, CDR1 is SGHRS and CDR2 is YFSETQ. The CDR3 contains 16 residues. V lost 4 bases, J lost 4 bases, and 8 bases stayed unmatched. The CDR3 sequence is CASSLSTTGYNSPLHF. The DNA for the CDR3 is TGCGCCAGCAGCCTGAGTACGACAGGGTATAATTCACCCCTCCACTTT.

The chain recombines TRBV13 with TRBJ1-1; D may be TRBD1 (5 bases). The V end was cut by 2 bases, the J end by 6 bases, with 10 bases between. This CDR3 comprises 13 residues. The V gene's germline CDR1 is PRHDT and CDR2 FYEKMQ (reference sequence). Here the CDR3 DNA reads TGTGCCAGCAGCTTAAGGGGCCCGTCTGAAGCTTTCTTT. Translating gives CASSLRGPSEAFF. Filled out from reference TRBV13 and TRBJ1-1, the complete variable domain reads AAGVIQSPRHLIKEKRETATLKCYPIPRHDTVYWYQQGPGQDPQFLISFYEKMQSDKGSIPDRFSAQQFSDYHSELNMSSLELGDSALYFCASSLRGPSEAFFGQGTRLTVV.

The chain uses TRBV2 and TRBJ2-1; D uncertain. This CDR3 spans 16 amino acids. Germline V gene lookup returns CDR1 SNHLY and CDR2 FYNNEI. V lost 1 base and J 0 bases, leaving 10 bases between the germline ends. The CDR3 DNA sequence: TGTGCCAGCAGTGAAGTGGGCAGTAGCTCCTACAATGAGCAGTTCTTC. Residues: CASSEVGSSSYNEQFF.

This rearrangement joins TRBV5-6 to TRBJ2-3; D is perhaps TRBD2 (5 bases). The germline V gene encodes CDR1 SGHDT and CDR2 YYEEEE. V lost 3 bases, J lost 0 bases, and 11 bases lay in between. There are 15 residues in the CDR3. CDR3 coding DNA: TGTGCCAGCAGCTCATCGTCGGGAAGCACAGATACGCAGTATTTT. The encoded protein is CASSSSSGSTDTQYF. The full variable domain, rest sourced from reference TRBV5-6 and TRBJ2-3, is DAGVTQSPTHLIKTRGQQVTLRCSPKSGHDTVSWYQQALGQGPQFIFQYYEEEERQRGNFPDRFSGHQFPNYSSELNVNALLLGDSALYLCASSSSSGSTDTQYFGPGTRLTVL.

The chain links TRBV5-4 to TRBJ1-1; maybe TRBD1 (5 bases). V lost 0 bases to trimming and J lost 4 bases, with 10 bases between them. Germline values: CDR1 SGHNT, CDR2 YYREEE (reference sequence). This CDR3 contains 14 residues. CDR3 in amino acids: CASSLAGGSTEAFF. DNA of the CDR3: TGTGCCAGCAGCTTGGCCGGGGGGAGCACTGAAGCTTTCTTT.

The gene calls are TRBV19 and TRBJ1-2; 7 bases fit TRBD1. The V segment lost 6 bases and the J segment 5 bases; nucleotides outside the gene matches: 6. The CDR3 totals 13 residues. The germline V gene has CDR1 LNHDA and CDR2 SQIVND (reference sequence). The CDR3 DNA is TGTGCCAGTAGGGAAGGGACAGCTTATGGCTACACCTTC. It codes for CASREGTAYGYTF.

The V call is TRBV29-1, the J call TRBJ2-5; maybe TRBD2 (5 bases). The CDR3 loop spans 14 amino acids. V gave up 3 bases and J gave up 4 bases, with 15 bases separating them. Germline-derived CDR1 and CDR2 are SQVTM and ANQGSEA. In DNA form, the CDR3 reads TGCAGCGTTGACCGAGGAGGCGGGCGAGAGACCCAGTACTTC. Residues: CSVDRGGGRETQYF.

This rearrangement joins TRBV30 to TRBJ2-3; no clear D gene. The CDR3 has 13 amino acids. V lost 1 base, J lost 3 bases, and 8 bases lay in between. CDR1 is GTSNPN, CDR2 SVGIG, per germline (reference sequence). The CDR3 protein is CAWSDWATDTQYF. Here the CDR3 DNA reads TGTGCCTGGAGTGACTGGGCTACAGATACGCAGTATTTT.